The source of this T cell receptor beta chain is a study of spatial heterogeneity in lung cancer. Study as a whole: The study observed each unique TCR and UMI combination more than ten times on average in raw reads.

TCRdb independently ran MiXCR on the 5' RACE reads; one entry per CDR3 protein. The repertoire has 72,000 or so distinct CDR3 sequences, less than 9.5% of them found once; the top ten carry 1.5% to 2%. This CDR3 has 13 residues. V trimming: 3 bases; J trimming: 5 bases; junction bases outside the gene matches: 3. This clonotype was counted at least ten times. This sample's time point: blood at routine non-recurrence follow-up after resection. The specimen was PBMCs, collected at follow-up. The gene calls are TRBV12-3 or TRBV12-4 and TRBJ2-7, with TRBD1 matching over 8 bases. The TCR was taken from a female donor with early-stage non-small cell lung cancer. The CDR3: CASSLDRVDEQYF. The CDR3 DNA sequence: TGTGCCAGCAGTTTGGACAGGGTAGACGAGCAGTACTTC.